This TCR beta chain was retrieved from a study of blood T cell repertoires in COVID-19. CDR1 is SNHLY, CDR2 FYNNEI, per germline. J lost 5 bases, V lost 4 bases, and 15 bases had no gene match. The CDR3 contains 17 residues. Using immunoSEQ multiplex PCR, the repertoire was profiled, and TCRdb retains in-frame clones only, with some absent. The sample shows roughly 200,000 clones, 86% of them seen only once. The chain is built from TRBV2 and TRBJ1-1; 8 bases fit TRBD1. The receptor comes from a woman aged 40 to 50 with acute COVID-19. Material: PBMCs or T cells enriched from blood (not recorded which). The CDR3 DNA follows: TGTGCCAGCAGTGTGCTGGGACAGGCGGCCATGGGGACTGAAGCTTTCTTT. Protein sequence: CASSVLGQAAMGTEAFF.